Listed below are T cell receptor beta chains from one sample, sequenced in a study of blood T cell repertoires in COVID-19. TCRdb keeps only in-frame clones here, not all; method: immunoSEQ multiplex PCR. The table has approximately 80,000 clones, approximately 76% seen once. The sequencing sample was made of peripheral blood. The source of these receptors is an older man with active or convalescent COVID-19. The CDR3 runs from the conserved cysteine through the conserved F or W. A D gene is named only where the DNA matches it firmly. The size field is filled for only some rows; it gives once, few, many or a size class.

>TRBD1|TRBJ2-1|once|TRBV2
TGTGCCAGCAGTGTGCTAGACAGGGGCTCCTACAATGAGCAGTTCTTC
CASSVLDRGSYNEQFF
>.|TRBJ2-7|.|TRBV30
TGTGCCTGGAGTGGAGGGTCGGTCTACGAGCAGTACTTC
CAWSGGSVYEQYF
>.|TRBJ2-5|.|TRBV5-4
TGTGCCAGCAGCTTGCAGGGAGGTATAGAGACCCAGTACTTC
CASSLQGGIETQYF
>TRBD1|TRBJ2-3|.|TRBV19
TGTGCCAGTAGTATCCAGGGGGCAAGGGGAGATACGCAGTATTTT
CASSIQGARGDTQYF
>TRBD1|TRBJ2-5|.|TRBV9
TGTGCCAGCAGCGCGGGACAGCCTAAGGAGACCCAGTACTTC
CASSAGQPKETQYF
>.|TRBJ1-6|.|TRBV6-5
TGTGCCAGCAGTTACAACACGAATTCACCCCTCCACTTT
CASSYNTNSPLHF
>TRBD1|TRBJ1-5|.|TRBV6-5
TGTGCCAGCAGTTCCGGACAGGGTTTGGGGAATCAGCCCCAGCATTTT
CASSSGQGLGNQPQHF
>.|TRBJ1-5|.|TRBV23-1
TGCGCCAGCAGTCAATCCTACAATCAGCCCCAGCATTTT
CASSQSYNQPQHF
>TRBD2|TRBJ2-5|.|TRBV6-5
TGTGCCAGCAGTTTAACCCAGCGGGGGTTCGGGGAGACCCAGTACTTC
CASSLTQRGFGETQYF
>TRBD1|TRBJ1-6|.|TRBV5-6
TGTGCCAGCAGCCCACGGACAGGGAATTCACCCCTCCACTTT
CASSPRTGNSPLHF
>TRBD1|TRBJ2-3|once|TRBV6-5
TGTGCCAGCGGATACAGGGGAAGCACAGATACGCAGTATTTT
CASGYRGSTDTQYF
>.|TRBJ1-1|few|TRBV5-1
TGCGCCAGCAGCTTGACAGGAATCCACACTGAAGCTTTCTTT
CASSLTGIHTEAFF
>.|TRBJ2-7|.|TRBV7-2
TGTGCCAGCAGCTTAGGACCAGACAGTTACGAGCAGTACTTC
CASSLGPDSYEQYF
>.|TRBJ1-4|.|TRBV6-5
TGTGCCAGCCAGACAGCTGAAAAACTGTTTTTT
CASQTAEKLFF
>TRBD1|TRBJ1-1|.|TRBV6-6
TGTGCCAGCAGTTACGGGACAGGGAACACTGAAGCTTTCTTT
CASSYGTGNTEAFF
>.|TRBJ1-1|.|TRBV5-1
TGCGCCAGCAGCTTGGACTCTGGGTCAGGGGAAGCTTTCTTT
CASSLDSGSGEAFF
>TRBD1|TRBJ1-6|.|TRBV29-1
TGCAGCGTCGCCCAGGCGTATGGGACAGAGAATTCACCCCTCCACTTT
CSVAQAYGTENSPLHF
>.|TRBJ1-4|.|TRBV6-5
TGTGCCAGCAGGGAGGGTGGAGGTACCAATGAAAAACTGTTTTTT
CASREGGGTNEKLFF
>.|TRBJ2-3|.|TRBV7-2
TGTGCCAGCAGCTTAGGGGTGAGGAACAGGCACACAGATACGCAGTATTTT
CASSLGVRNRHTDTQYF
>TRBD1|TRBJ1-1|few|TRBV18
TGTGCCAGCTCTGCCTGGGACAGAAACACTGAAGCTTTCTTT
CASSAWDRNTEAFF
>TRBD1|TRBJ1-2|.|TRBV6-6
TGTGCCAGCAGTCAACCCGGGACAGAGGATGGCTACACCTTC
CASSQPGTEDGYTF
>.|TRBJ1-6|once|TRBV6-5
TGTGCCAGCAGTCCCTCTCCGACAGAAGCCTGGGGCCTCCACTTT
CASSPSPTEAWGLHF
>.|TRBJ1-5|.|TRBV28
TGTGCCAGCATTTTACGGAGAGGTGAGCCCCAGCATTTT
CASILRRGEPQHF
>.|TRBJ1-1|.|TRBV28
TGTGCCAGCAGTTCCGGGGGGGATGAGAACACTGAAGCTTTCTTT
CASSSGGDENTEAFF
>TRBD2|TRBJ2-5|.|TRBV5-1
TGCGCCAGCACCTCTGGCGGGGGGGCCTTTGAGACCCAGTACTTC
CASTSGGGAFETQYF
>.|TRBJ1-4|.|TRBV10-1
TGCGCCAGCAGTGGGGGGGGCCCTGAAAATGAAAAACTGTTTTTT
CASSGGGPENEKLFF
>TRBD1|TRBJ2-2|.|TRBV28
TGTGCCAGCTCCGGAGGACAGGGGGCTAACACCGGGGAGCTGTTTTTT
CASSGGQGANTGELFF
>.|TRBJ2-3|.|TRBV5-1
TGCGCCAGCAGCCTATTCGACAGCCCTACAAATGGAGATACGCAGTATTTT
CASSLFDSPTNGDTQYF
>.|TRBJ1-2|few|TRBV19
TGTGCCAGTAGTATTGGCCTTACTAACTATGGCTACACCTTC
CASSIGLTNYGYTF
>TRBD2|TRBJ2-7|.|TRBV6-5
TGTGCCAGTCGGGGGACTAGCTCCTACGAGCAGTACTTC
CASRGTSSYEQYF
>.|TRBJ1-1|many|TRBV18
TGTGCCAGCTCACCACCGGCGTCAGGCGCTAACACTGAAGCTTTCTTT
CASSPPASGANTEAFF
>TRBD2|TRBJ2-5|.|TRBV7-2
TGTGCCAGCAGCTTCGTTTACGGGGGGGAGACCCAGTACTTC
CASSFVYGGETQYF
>TRBD1|TRBJ1-2|.|TRBV28
TGTGCCAGCAGCTCGTCCCAGGGGGCCCATGGCTACACCTTC
CASSSSQGAHGYTF
>TRBD1|TRBJ2-7|.|TRBV2
TGTGCCAGCAGTCCCCGGGACAGCTCTACAGGAGAGCAGTACTTC
CASSPRDSSTGEQYF
>.|TRBJ2-1|.|TRBV15
TGTGCCACCAAAGGACAGACCAATGAGCAGTTCTTC
CATKGQTNEQFF
>.|TRBJ2-3|.|TRBV5-1
TGCGCCAGCAGCGTGGACAGTCACACAGATACGCAGTATTTT
CASSVDSHTDTQYF
>.|TRBJ1-1|.|TRBV21-1
TGTGCCAGCAGCTGGGGGGATCTGCGATACACTGAAGCTTTCTTT
CASSWGDLRYTEAFF
>TRBD1|TRBJ2-2|.|TRBV5-1
TGCGCCAGCAGCCCCCGGGACAGGGCTATCGGGGAGCTGTTTTTT
CASSPRDRAIGELFF
>TRBD2|TRBJ2-3|.|TRBV5-1
TGCGCCAGCAGCTTAGTTAGCGGGGGGTACTCTAGCACAGATACGCAGTATTTT
CASSLVSGGYSSTDTQYF
>.|TRBJ1-2|.|TRBV3-1/TRBV3-2
TGTGCCAGCAGCCAAGGCGTCTATGGCTACACCTTC
CASSQGVYGYTF
>TRBD2|TRBJ2-7|.|TRBV2
TGTGCCAGCAGTGCTCGGACTAGCGGGGGCAACGAGCAGTACTTC
CASSARTSGGNEQYF
>.|TRBJ2-3|.|TRBV5-1
TGCGCCAGCAGCTTGGCTACAGGGACAGATACGCAGTATTTT
CASSLATGTDTQYF
>.|TRBJ2-5|once|TRBV10-3
TGTGCCATCAGTACGGGGGAGAGTGGGGAGACCCAGTACTTC
CAISTGESGETQYF
>.|TRBJ1-5|.|TRBV19
TGTGCCAGTAGTCCAGGCCGCAATCAGCCCCAGCATTTT
CASSPGRNQPQHF
>TRBD2|TRBJ2-5|many|TRBV7-2
TGTGCCAGCAGCTTCCAGGCGGGGGGCGGAGAGACCCAGTACTTC
CASSFQAGGGETQYF
>.|TRBJ2-7|few|TRBV19
TGTGCCAGTAGTGAACAGGGCTACGAGCAGTACTTC
CASSEQGYEQYF
>TRBD2|TRBJ2-3|once|TRBV6-1
TGTGCCAGCAGTGCGCTAGCGGGGGGCCCTAAGACAGATACGCAGTATTTT
CASSALAGGPKTDTQYF
>.|TRBJ1-6|.|TRBV2
TGTGCCAGCAGTGAAGAACAGATTTCACCCCTCCACTTT
CASSEEQISPLHF
>.|TRBJ1-4|.|TRBV28
TGTGCCAGCACCCCGGGGGGGACTAATGAAAAACTGTTTTTT
CASTPGGTNEKLFF
>.|TRBJ2-3|once|TRBV5-5
TGTGCCAGCAGCTTCGAACAGGGAGTAGATACGCAGTATTTT
CASSFEQGVDTQYF
>TRBD1|TRBJ2-1|few|TRBV6-5
TGTGCCAGCAGTAGGGACAGGACGTATGAGCAGTTCTTC
CASSRDRTYEQFF